The 27 T cell receptor beta chains in this list originate from one sample, sequenced in a study of blood T cell repertoires in COVID-19. The method was immunoSEQ multiplex PCR; TCRdb's version includes in-frame clones alone and lacks a portion of them. The data contain about 70,000 clones, around 86% of them singletons. The sequenced material came from peripheral blood. The origin of the receptors is a woman younger than 35 with acute or convalescent COVID-19.

This chain links TRBV28 with TRBJ1-1, with a possible D match to TRBD1 (5 bases). The CDR3 totals 14 residues. Germline values: CDR1 MDHEN, CDR2 SYDVKM. The ends were cut back, 5 bases at V and 4 bases at J, with 14 bases in the middle. In nucleotides, the CDR3 is TGTGCCAGCAGTAGTCCAGGGTGGGTCACTGAAGCTTTCTTT. This sequence encodes CASSSPGWVTEAFF.

The chain couples TRBV30 to TRBJ2-1; a weak D match, TRBD2 (5 bases). The germline gives CDR1 GTSNPN, CDR2 SVGIG (reference sequence). This CDR3 comprises 13 residues. V gave up 1 base and J gave up 3 bases, with 7 bases separating them. CDR3 in amino acids: CAWSGTSYNEQFF. The CDR3 DNA reads TGTGCCTGGAGTGGAACTAGCTACAATGAGCAGTTCTTC.

In its sample, this clone was seen once. This chain joins TRBV6-5 and TRBJ2-5; D gene unclear. Germline lookup yields CDR1 MNHEY and CDR2 SVGAGI. The CDR3 consists of 12 residues. The ends were cut back, 6 bases at V and 5 bases at J, with 10 bases in the middle. CDR3 protein: CASSETVETQYF. CDR3 bases: TGTGCCAGCAGCGAGACTGTGGAGACCCAGTACTTC.

The CDR3 region is CASSPPGQGGDYGYTF. CDR3 nucleotides: TGTGCCAGTAGTCCCCCGGGACAGGGAGGCGACTATGGCTACACCTTC. This chain uses TRBV19 with TRBJ1-2; TRBD1 aligns across 9 bases. V lost 5 bases, J lost 3 bases, and 10 bases stayed unmatched. Germline V gene lookup returns CDR1 LNHDA and CDR2 SQIVND (reference sequence). The length of the CDR3 is 16 residues.

The chain uses TRBV6-5 and TRBJ1-1, with a weak D call TRBD1 (5 bases). Germline V gene lookup returns CDR1 MNHEY and CDR2 SVGAGI. The germline V and J ends were trimmed by 6 bases and 4 bases, with 15 bases remaining between them. This CDR3 spans 14 amino acids. The CDR3 is CASRARAGGTEAFF. The CDR3 coding sequence is TGTGCCAGCAGGGCCAGGGCGGGAGGCACTGAAGCTTTCTTT.

CDR3 sequence reads: CASSLTGSSANYGYTF. The CDR3 DNA reads TGTGCCAGCTCACTTACCGGGTCCAGTGCTAACTATGGCTACACCTTC. This sequence joins TRBV18 and TRBJ1-2, with D hard to call. The CDR3 contains 16 residues. The germline V and J ends were trimmed by 4 bases and 0 bases, with 15 bases remaining between them. Germline V gene data show CDR1 as KGHSH and CDR2 as LQKENI.

This clone has just a few counts. The genes are TRBV28 and TRBJ1-4, with 9 positions matching TRBD1. Germline assignment: CDR1 MDHEN and CDR2 SYDVKM. With 5 bases clipped from V and 6 bases from J, the junction kept 7 bases outside the gene matches. CDR3 size: 15 residues. CDR3 sequence (DNA): TGTGCCAGCAGTACTACAGGGGGCCCCTATGAAAAACTGTTTTTT. Its translation: CASSTTGGPYEKLFF.

V is TRBV28 and J is TRBJ1-6; D is possibly TRBD1 (5 bases). Deletions cut 3 bases from V and 11 bases from J, with 14 bases between. CDR3 length: 14 amino acids. CDR1 and CDR2 from the germline V gene are MDHEN and SYDVKM. CDR3 in DNA: TGTGCCAGCAGTTTGCCAGGGTCTGCTGCACCCCTCCACTTT. It translates to CASSLPGSAAPLHF.

The gene calls are TRBV7-9 and TRBJ1-2; 7 bases align to TRBD1. The V segment lost 7 bases and the J segment 3 bases; nucleotides outside the gene matches: 11. Germline CDR1 SEHNR, CDR2 FQNEAQ (reference sequence). The CDR3 totals 15 residues. This CDR3 is CASTTDRDGDYGYTF. CDR3 nucleotides: TGTGCCAGCACCACCGACAGGGACGGAGACTATGGCTACACCTTC.

The V gene is TRBV7-9, the J gene TRBJ1-4; no reliable D call. The CDR3 has 12 residues. The germline CDR1 and CDR2 sequences are SEHNR and FQNEAQ (reference sequence). V lost 4 bases and J lost 7, with 7 bases in between. Written as DNA, the CDR3 is TGTGCCAGCAGCTCCCCGGGTGAAAAACTGTTTTTT. Translating gives CASSSPGEKLFF.

The gene calls are TRBV6-5 and TRBJ1-2; no clear D. The CDR3 spans 12 residues. The V gene lost 6 bases and the J gene lost 1 base, with 6 bases spanning the gap. Looked up from germline, CDR1 is MNHEY and CDR2 is SVGAGI. CDR3 residues: CASRSNNYGYTF. DNA for the CDR3: TGTGCCAGCAGGAGTAATAACTATGGCTACACCTTC.

The rearrangement uses TRBV6-5 and TRBJ1-3, with 7 bases lining up with TRBD1. The length of the CDR3 is 14 residues. Germline assignment: CDR1 MNHEY and CDR2 SVGAGI. J lost 3 bases, V lost 9 bases, and 8 bases had no gene match. The CDR3 DNA reads as TGTGCCAGTTACCGACAGGGTGGTGGAAACACCATATATTTT. Translated, it gives CASYRQGGGNTIYF.

The chain carries TRBV5-5 and TRBJ2-7; 7 bases align to TRBD2. The V gene's germline CDR1 is SGHKS and CDR2 YYEKEE (reference sequence). This CDR3 has 15 residues. The V and J ends lost 0 bases and 2 bases, in that order; junction bases with no gene match: 5. The CDR3 DNA is TGTGCCAGCAGCTTGGCATCAGGGACTACCTACGAGCAGTACTTC. Translation gives CASSLASGTTYEQYF.

The V call is TRBV29-1, the J call TRBJ2-1, with D maybe TRBD2 (5 bases). The CDR3 is 12 residues long. V lost 1 base and J lost 15, with 16 bases in between. CDR1 is SQVTM, CDR2 ANQGSEA, per germline. CDR3 sequence reads: CSVEVGISRGFF. CDR3 DNA sequence: TGCAGCGTTGAAGTTGGGATAAGTCGGGGGTTCTTC.

The chain joins TRBV4-3 to TRBJ1-4; the match to TRBD1 covers 8 bases. The junction had 5 bases not matched to a gene; V was cut back by 4 bases and J by 4 bases. From germline, CDR1 is LGHNA and CDR2 YSLEER. This CDR3 comprises 15 residues. Here the CDR3 DNA reads TGCGCCAGCAGCCCCAGGGGGCTCGGTAATGAAAAACTGTTTTTT. This translates into CASSPRGLGNEKLFF.

The chain joins TRBV27 to TRBJ2-1; D possibly corresponds to TRBD1 (6 bases). Germline V CDR1 and CDR2: MNHEY, SMNVEV (reference sequence). CDR3 length: 14 amino acids. V lost 3 bases, J lost 10 bases, and 16 bases lay in between. CDR3: CASSFSVRGKEQFF. CDR3 nucleotide sequence: TGTGCCAGCAGTTTTTCTGTGAGGGGGAAGGAGCAGTTCTTC.

V is TRBV3-1 (or the pseudogene TRBV3-2) and J is TRBJ2-7, with 11 bases aligning to TRBD2. The V and J ends lost 0 bases and 4 bases, in that order; junction bases with no gene match: 14. The CDR3 spans 19 residues. In germline, CDR1 is LGHDT, CDR2 YNNKEL (reference sequence). The CDR3 DNA reads TGTGCCAGCAGCCAAGAAATAGCGGGAGGGCCTCACGGAGGATACGAGCAGTACTTC. It codes for CASSQEIAGGPHGGYEQYF.

The chain is built from TRBV2 and TRBJ2-7, with 12 bases fitting TRBD2. The CDR3 is 15 residues long. V lost 7 bases and J lost 4; bases outside the gene matches: 8. Germline CDR1 is SNHLY and CDR2 is FYNNEI. This chain's CDR3 is CASINLAGGSYEQYF. The CDR3 DNA sequence: TGTGCCAGCATTAACCTAGCGGGAGGGTCTTACGAGCAGTACTTC.

The V and J genes are TRBV7-8 and TRBJ1-2; no reliable D call. This CDR3 has 15 residues. The V end was cut by 2 bases, the J end by 7 bases, with 17 bases between. Looked up from germline, CDR1 is SGHVS and CDR2 is FQNEAQ. The CDR3 loop is CASSLSARVEGGYTF. Here the CDR3 DNA reads TGTGCCAGCAGCTTATCAGCGAGGGTAGAGGGTGGCTACACCTTC.

The V and J genes are TRBV7-2 and TRBJ1-1; maybe TRBD1 (5 bases). The CDR3 has 14 amino acids. The ends were cut back, 4 bases at V and 1 base at J, with 10 bases in the middle. The germline V gene has CDR1 SGHTA and CDR2 FQGNSA. The CDR3 here is CASSSDIKNTEAFF. CDR3 coding DNA: TGTGCCAGCAGCTCGGACATAAAGAACACTGAAGCTTTCTTT.

This clone has just one count. The chain recombines TRBV19 with TRBJ1-2, with TRBD1 identical over 7 bases. The CDR3 consists of 14 residues. V was pared by 1 base and J by 6 bases, with 5 bases of the junction left unmatched. CDR1 LNHDA and CDR2 SQIVND come from the germline V gene (reference sequence). The CDR3 DNA sequence: TGTGCCAGTAGTATAGCTCGACAGGGAAATGGCTACACCTTC. Its protein product is CASSIARQGNGYTF.

The chain couples TRBV3-1 (or the pseudogene TRBV3-2) to TRBJ2-4; possible D gene TRBD2, 6 bases. From germline, CDR1 is LGHDT and CDR2 YNNKEL (reference sequence). This CDR3 region has 14 residues. V was pared by 1 base and J by 6 bases, with 10 bases between. CDR3 DNA sequence: TGTGCCAGCAGCCAAGGTTCGGGACTAAACATTCAGTACTTC. Its translation is CASSQGSGLNIQYF.

V and J are TRBV9 and TRBJ2-2; no reliable D call. The CDR3 spans 14 residues. The V gene's germline CDR1 is SGDLS and CDR2 YYNGEE. Trimming stripped 4 bases from V and 5 bases from J, with 12 bases between. The CDR3 region has the DNA TGTGCCAGCAGCTCCCACGGAGATACCGGGGAGCTGTTTTTT. It codes for CASSSHGDTGELFF.

This clone came up a few times. This sequence joins TRBV7-9 and TRBJ1-2; unclear D gene. Trimming took 5 bases from V and 4 from J, leaving 8 bases between them. Germline V lookup: CDR1 SEHNR, CDR2 FQNEAQ (reference sequence). The CDR3 totals 12 residues. The CDR3: CASSPPSYGYTF. The DNA for the CDR3 is TGTGCCAGCAGCCCTCCCTCCTATGGCTACACCTTC.

The rearrangement links TRBV7-9 to TRBJ1-2; TRBD1 is a possible D gene (6 bases). There are 15 residues in the CDR3. Germline V CDR1 and CDR2: SEHNR, FQNEAQ (reference sequence). Between the trimmed V and J ends, which lost 5 bases and 4 bases, there was a span of 17 bases. The CDR3 coding sequence is TGTGCCAGCAGCGCGGACAGTCTCCTCTTCTATGGCTACACCTTC. Translating gives CASSADSLLFYGYTF.

The chain is built from TRBV30 and TRBJ1-4; 7 bases fit TRBD1. V was clipped by 0 bases and J by 5 bases; unmatched bases: 3. This CDR3 region has 14 residues. Germline V CDR1 and CDR2: GTSNPN, SVGIG (reference sequence). This CDR3 reads CAWSVTGVNEKLFF. CDR3 nucleotide sequence: TGTGCCTGGAGTGTCACAGGGGTAAATGAAAAACTGTTTTTT.

The V and J genes are TRBV7-2 and TRBJ2-7; TRBD2 matches at 13 bases. Germline V CDR1 and CDR2: SGHTA, FQGNSA. The CDR3 extends over 14 amino acids. Unmatched junction bases numbered 1, after V lost 4 bases and J lost 4 bases. This CDR3 is CASSWTSGRYEQYF. The CDR3 DNA is TGTGCCAGCAGCTGGACTAGCGGGAGATACGAGCAGTACTTC.